These 5 T cell receptor beta chains were all obtained from the same sample, sequenced in a study of cytomegalovirus exposure and HLA in healthy donors. This PCR relied on a set of 60 Vbeta primers and 13 Jbeta primers. Data came from immunoSEQ multiplex PCR; TCRdb stores just in-frame clones and leaves some out. The top ten hold 0.63% of the sample, which has approximately 220,000 clones, approximately 82% seen once. Sequencing was carried out using PBMCs. The receptors stem from a man aged 18 to 29 in good health and CMV-seronegative.

The chain combines TRBV28 with TRBJ2-7; the match to TRBD2 covers 11 bases. V lost 4 bases to trimming and J lost 1 base; unmatched junction nucleotides: 12. Per the germline V gene, CDR1 is MDHEN and CDR2 is SYDVKM. The CDR3 has 18 residues. This CDR3 is CASSSSRPGTSGSYEQYF. Here the CDR3 DNA reads TGTGCCAGCAGTTCCTCACGCCCAGGGACTAGCGGATCCTACGAGCAGTACTTC.

V is TRBV29-1 and J is TRBJ1-1; D is undetermined. V lost 2 bases, J lost 7 bases, and 11 bases lay in between. Germline V lookup: CDR1 SQVTM, CDR2 ANQGSEA. The CDR3 covers 12 residues. This CDR3 reads CSVERPGDEAFF. The CDR3 DNA reads as TGCAGCGTTGAAAGACCCGGAGATGAAGCTTTCTTT.

The sample holds a few counts of this clone. CDR3 in amino acids: CASSEEKNTEAFF. CDR3 DNA sequence: TGTGCCAGCAGTGAGGAGAAGAACACTGAAGCTTTCTTT. The gene calls are TRBV2 and TRBJ1-1, with no clear D. Germline CDR1 SNHLY, CDR2 FYNNEI. The V end lost 3 bases, the J end lost 1 base, and 6 bases lay between the germline ends. The CDR3 spans 13 residues.

The CDR3 loop reads CASSPTPGPNNEQFF. The CDR3, as DNA: TGTGCCAGCTCACCTACACCTGGTCCGAACAATGAGCAGTTCTTC. The chain employs TRBV18 and TRBJ2-1; D remains unclear. The CDR3 runs to 15 residues. Looked up from germline, CDR1 is KGHSH and CDR2 is LQKENI. With 3 bases removed from V and 5 bases from J, the gap between germline ends came to 14 bases.

V gene TRBV13 combines with J gene TRBJ2-7; no clear D gene. V lost 4 bases and J 5 bases, leaving 15 bases between the germline ends. CDR3 length: 14 amino acids. Germline-derived CDR1 and CDR2 are PRHDT and FYEKMQ (reference sequence). CDR3 residues: CASSSRHWLHEQYF. CDR3 DNA: TGTGCCAGCAGCTCCCGACACTGGTTACACGAGCAGTACTTC. Together with reference TRBV13 and TRBJ2-7, the CDR3 gives the full variable domain: AAGVIQSPRHLIKEKRETATLKCYPIPRHDTVYWYQQGPGQDPQFLISFYEKMQSDKGSIPDRFSAQQFSDYHSELNMSSLELGDSALYFCASSSRHWLHEQYFGPGTRLTVT.